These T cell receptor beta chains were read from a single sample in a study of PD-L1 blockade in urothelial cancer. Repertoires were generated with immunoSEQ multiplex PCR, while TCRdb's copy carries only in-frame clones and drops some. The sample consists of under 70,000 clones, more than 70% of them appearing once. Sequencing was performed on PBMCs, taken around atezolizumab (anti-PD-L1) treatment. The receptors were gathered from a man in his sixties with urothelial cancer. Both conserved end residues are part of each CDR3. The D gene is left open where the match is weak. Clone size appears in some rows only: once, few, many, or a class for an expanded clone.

TGTGCCAGCAGTGAGACGAACCGACAGTTGTCCTCCTACGAGCAGTACTTC	CASSETNRQLSSYEQYF	.	TRBJ2-7	TRBV6-1	.
TGTGCCAGCAGCCCCCTCGCGGGGGGCATCTACGAGCAGTACTTC	CASSPLAGGIYEQYF	.	TRBJ2-7	TRBV13	TRBD2
TGTGCCAGCAGCGTCTCCAGGGACAGGGTCCCTGAAGCTTTCTTT	CASSVSRDRVPEAFF	.	TRBJ1-1	TRBV9	TRBD1
TGTGCCAGCAGCTCACAGGGGGTCGGCAACTATGGCTACACCTTC	CASSSQGVGNYGYTF	.	TRBJ1-2	TRBV11-3	TRBD1
TGTGCCAGCAGCTGGGGGACAGGCAAGTCAGACTATGGCTACACCTTC	CASSWGTGKSDYGYTF	.	TRBJ1-2	TRBV5-6	TRBD1
TGTGCCAGCAGCGCGGGACTATTAACCTACGAGCAGTACTTC	CASSAGLLTYEQYF	.	TRBJ2-7	TRBV2	TRBD2
TGTGCCAGCAGCTCAGTAGCGGGCCTAGGGACAGATACGCAGTATTTT	CASSSVAGLGTDTQYF	.	TRBJ2-3	TRBV7-8	TRBD2
TGTGCCAGCAGCTTAGCGGGACTCACTAATGAAAAACTGTTTTTT	CASSLAGLTNEKLFF	.	TRBJ1-4	TRBV7-6	.
TGTGCCATCAGTGGACGGACAGGGCACGAGCAGTACTTC	CAISGRTGHEQYF	.	TRBJ2-7	TRBV10-3	TRBD1
TGTGCCAGCAGTTTACTCGGAGAGACCCAGTACTTC	CASSLLGETQYF	.	TRBJ2-5	TRBV28	.
TGTGCCAGCACAGGGCAAGACTATGGCTACACCTTC	CASTGQDYGYTF	many	TRBJ1-2	TRBV6-1	.
TGTGCCAGTAGTGCCCGCGGGACGGGGGAGCTGTTTTTT	CASSARGTGELFF	once	TRBJ2-2	TRBV19	.
TGCGCCAGCAGCTACCGCGCCTCTATTAATTCACCCCTCCACTTT	CASSYRASINSPLHF	.	TRBJ1-6	TRBV5-1	.
TGTGCCAGCAGCTTTCCCCAGGGGCAAGGGTATGGCTACACCTTC	CASSFPQGQGYGYTF	.	TRBJ1-2	TRBV5-4	.
TGTGCCAGCAGTCCGAGCGGGACTAGCACAGATACGCAGTATTTT	CASSPSGTSTDTQYF	.	TRBJ2-3	TRBV6-5	TRBD2
TGTGCCAGCTCACCAGACAGCTCTGGGGCCAACGTCCTGACTTTC	CASSPDSSGANVLTF	.	TRBJ2-6	TRBV18	.
TGTGCCTGGAGTGTATACCTAGGACAGTACAATGAGCAGTTCTTC	CAWSVYLGQYNEQFF	.	TRBJ2-1	TRBV30	.
TGTGCCAGCAGTCTGAGCTCCTACGAGCAGTACTTC	CASSLSSYEQYF	.	TRBJ2-7	TRBV5-5	.
TGTGCCAGCAGCGTAGGGGCTAGCGGAACCTACGAGCAGTACTTC	CASSVGASGTYEQYF	once	TRBJ2-7	TRBV27	TRBD2
TGCGCCAGCAGCCATCCGGGGGGGGTTTACGAGCAGTACTTC	CASSHPGGVYEQYF	.	TRBJ2-7	TRBV4-1	TRBD2
TGCAGCCCGGCGGGGACTAGCGGACCCACAGATACGCAGTATTTT	CSPAGTSGPTDTQYF	once	TRBJ2-3	TRBV29-1	TRBD2
TGTGCCACCCGAGTCCCAGGGGCTGAGCAGTTCTTC	CATRVPGAEQFF	.	TRBJ2-1	TRBV28	.
TGTGCCAGCCTCAGGGGACAGGGGGGGCACTATGGCTACACCTTC	CASLRGQGGHYGYTF	.	TRBJ1-2	TRBV6-1	TRBD1
TGTGCCAGCAGACGAGATTTGTTTACAGGGGGTTCTGATGGCTACACCTTC	CASRRDLFTGGSDGYTF	.	TRBJ1-2	TRBV7-2	TRBD1
TGTGCCAGTAGTATTAGCGATGACAGGGAAGTTTACAATGAGCAGTTCTTC	CASSISDDREVYNEQFF	.	TRBJ2-1	TRBV19	TRBD1
TGTGCCAGCTCCCTTCGCGCGGACACTGAAGCTTTCTTT	CASSLRADTEAFF	.	TRBJ1-1	TRBV18	.
TGTGCCAGCAGCTTATGGGAGCAAGAGACCCAGTACTTC	CASSLWEQETQYF	.	TRBJ2-5	TRBV7-3	.
TGCGCCAGCAGCCCCCGGGAGGGTAGGTCGCTACGTGAGCAGTTCTTC	CASSPREGRSLREQFF	.	TRBJ2-1	TRBV4-1	TRBD2
TGTGCCAGCAGTTTTGTATACGAGCAGTACTTC	CASSFVYEQYF	.	TRBJ2-7	TRBV28	.
TGTGCCAGCAGCGTACGGGCAGGGGGTATCTACGAGCAGTACTTC	CASSVRAGGIYEQYF	.	TRBJ2-7	TRBV9	TRBD1
TGTGCCAGCAGTTCAAACAGGGTGAGGGACAATGAGCAGTTCTTC	CASSSNRVRDNEQFF	.	TRBJ2-1	TRBV27	.
TGTGCCAGCGAGACAGGGGGCAGGGGTAACACTGAAGCTTTCTTT	CASETGGRGNTEAFF	.	TRBJ1-1	TRBV28	TRBD1
TGTGCCTGGAGCTGGCATCGAGGCGAGCAGTACTTC	CAWSWHRGEQYF	few	TRBJ2-7	TRBV30	.
TGCGCCAGCAGCCCCGGACTAGCGGGCACAGATACGCAGTATTTT	CASSPGLAGTDTQYF	.	TRBJ2-3	TRBV5-1	TRBD2
TGCGCCAGCAGGGGGGGTAGCGGGCACAATGAGCAGTTCTTC	CASRGGSGHNEQFF	.	TRBJ2-1	TRBV5-1	TRBD2
TGTGCCAGCAGCTCGGCCGGGACAGGGACACTCTCTGGAAACACCATATATTTT	CASSSAGTGTLSGNTIYF	.	TRBJ1-3	TRBV5-6	TRBD1
TGTGCCAGCAGCGTAGAGGGACTAGCGGGGATCTCCTACGAGCAGTACTTC	CASSVEGLAGISYEQYF	.	TRBJ2-7	TRBV9	TRBD2
TGTGCCAGCAGCCTCGGGACTAGCGGGGGGGCCTGGGAGACCCAGTACTTC	CASSLGTSGGAWETQYF	.	TRBJ2-5	TRBV2	TRBD2
TGTGCCAGCAGCTTAGCTGGGGCGAGCACAGATACGCAGTATTTT	CASSLAGASTDTQYF	.	TRBJ2-3	TRBV7-9	.
TGTGCCAGCAGACCTCCCGTGCGGGGGGGGGTTGAAAAACTGTTTTTT	CASRPPVRGGVEKLFF	.	TRBJ1-4	TRBV7-9	.
TGTGCCTGGAGTGGGACTAGCGGGGTTACGCAGTATTTT	CAWSGTSGVTQYF	.	TRBJ2-3	TRBV30	TRBD2
TGTGCCAGCACACGGGACAGGAGGGGTGAGCAGTTCTTC	CASTRDRRGEQFF	.	TRBJ2-1	TRBV28	TRBD1
TGTGCCAGTAGTACTAGACTAGCGGGAGCTGGGAATGAGCAGTTCTTC	CASSTRLAGAGNEQFF	.	TRBJ2-1	TRBV19	TRBD2
TGTGCCAGTACTCGACAGGGGGGTGAGACCCAGTACTTC	CASTRQGGETQYF	.	TRBJ2-5	TRBV19	TRBD1
TGTGCCAGTAGTTCCCAGACAGGTAACTATGGCTACACCTTC	CASSSQTGNYGYTF	.	TRBJ1-2	TRBV19	.
TGTGCCAGCAGCTTAGCGTCGGGACTAGGAGATGAGCAGTTCTTC	CASSLASGLGDEQFF	.	TRBJ2-1	TRBV11-3	TRBD2
TGTGCCAGCACGGAACGGACAGGGGAGCAGTTCTTC	CASTERTGEQFF	.	TRBJ2-1	TRBV6-6	TRBD1
TGTGCTAGCAGCTTACGGAATTGCTGGGACAGGGGCACGAATTGGAATGGAAACACCATATATTTT	CASSLRNCWDRGTNWNGNTIYF	.	TRBJ1-3	TRBV7-7	TRBD1
TGTGCCACCAGCAGAGATGGTGGGGCTAGCACAGATACGCAGTATTTT	CATSRDGGASTDTQYF	.	TRBJ2-3	TRBV15	.
TGTGCCAGCAGCTTAGAATTGGGGACAGCGAGGGAAAAACTGTTTTTT	CASSLELGTAREKLFF	.	TRBJ1-4	TRBV7-8	TRBD1
TGTGCCATCACCCCACCCTCAGGGGACACTGAAGCTTTCTTT	CAITPPSGDTEAFF	.	TRBJ1-1	TRBV2	.
TGTGCCTGGAGTCGTGACAGGCCCTATGGCTACACCTTC	CAWSRDRPYGYTF	medium-sized	TRBJ1-2	TRBV30	.
TGTGCCAGCAGTTCTGACACCTATGGCTACACCTTC	CASSSDTYGYTF	.	TRBJ1-2	TRBV27	.
TGTGCCAGCAGGAAGACAGGGGCGGACTATCAGCCCCAGCATTTT	CASRKTGADYQPQHF	.	TRBJ1-5	TRBV5-4	TRBD1
TGTGCCAGCAGTTTGTCCCCCATCTACGAGCAGTACTTC	CASSLSPIYEQYF	.	TRBJ2-7	TRBV27	.
TGTGCCAGTAGCACACAGGGCCGGCGATATGGCTACACCTTC	CASSTQGRRYGYTF	once	TRBJ1-2	TRBV19	.
TGTGCCAGCAGCTTGAGGACGGGGGGGCCCCCCGGGGAGCTGTTTTTT	CASSLRTGGPPGELFF	.	TRBJ2-2	TRBV7-2	TRBD2
TGTGCCAGCAGCTTGTATTCAGGGATCTATGGCTACACCTTC	CASSLYSGIYGYTF	.	TRBJ1-2	TRBV5-4	.
TGTGCCAGCAGCGAAGAGGTGGGCACTGAAGCTTTCTTT	CASSEEVGTEAFF	.	TRBJ1-1	TRBV9	.